Listed here are 24 T cell receptor beta chains from one sample, sequenced in a study of human thymus T cells. Resected material from corrective heart surgery provided the thymus tissue analysed. Clones were sequenced by immunoSEQ multiplex PCR, and TCRdb holds only the in-frame ones, with some missing. In the table there are under 150,000 clones, around 94% of which are singletons. The specimen was thymus tissue. The receptors here all came from a boy in the first two years of life with a congenital heart defect but otherwise immunologically healthy.

V is TRBV30 and J is TRBJ2-7, with D maybe TRBD2 (6 bases). Trimming left V 0 bases short and J 3 bases short, with 12 bases between. In germline, CDR1 is GTSNPN, CDR2 SVGIG (reference sequence). The CDR3 is made up of 14 amino acids. Here the CDR3 reads CAWSVRGLFYEQYF. For the CDR3, the DNA is TGTGCCTGGAGTGTAAGGGGACTCTTCTACGAGCAGTACTTC.

This rearrangement joins TRBV28 to TRBJ2-3; 12 nucleotides line up with TRBD1. V was pared by 6 bases and J by 5 bases, with 3 bases of the junction left unmatched. CDR1 and CDR2 (germline): MDHEN, SYDVKM. This CDR3 is 14 amino acids long. CDR3: CASRGTGGEDTQYF. CDR3 DNA sequence: TGTGCCAGCAGAGGGACAGGGGGCGAAGATACGCAGTATTTT.

The gene calls are TRBV2 and TRBJ1-4; TRBD1 is a possible D gene (5 bases). Trimming cost V 6 bases and J 10 bases, with 21 bases left between them. CDR1 and CDR2 from the germline V gene are SNHLY and FYNNEI. This CDR3 spans 15 amino acids. CDR3 in amino acids: CASRGSEPGPRKLFF. DNA for the CDR3: TGTGCCAGCAGGGGGTCCGAACCGGGACCGAGAAAACTGTTTTTT.

V is TRBV15 and J is TRBJ1-1, with 10 bases lining up with TRBD1. Trimming cost V 0 bases and J 6 bases; bases outside gene matches: 28. The germline CDR1 and CDR2 sequences are LNHNV and YYDKDF (reference sequence). The length of the CDR3 is 23 residues. The CDR3 loop reads CATSRDFHYSLTGGAYGGSEAFF. CDR3 nucleotide sequence: TGTGCCACCAGCAGAGATTTTCATTATTCCCTGACAGGGGGCGCGTACGGAGGGTCTGAAGCTTTCTTT.

The genes are TRBV6-5 and TRBJ2-2, with D possibly called TRBD1 or TRBD2 (7 bases each). The CDR3 is made up of 15 amino acids. Between the trimmed V and J ends, which lost 6 bases and 6 bases, there was a span of 17 bases. From germline, CDR1 is MNHEY and CDR2 SVGAGI. The CDR3 region is CASSGDSGAPGELFF. CDR3 DNA sequence: TGTGCCAGCAGCGGGGACAGCGGGGCCCCCGGGGAGCTGTTTTTT.

The chain links TRBV25-1 to TRBJ1-2; D gene unclear. CDR3 length: 15 residues. V lost 5 bases and J 1 base, leaving 14 bases between the germline ends. The germline V gene encodes CDR1 MGHDK and CDR2 SYGVNS. The CDR3 bases are TGTGCCAGCAGTAAACAGTCAATTTATAACTATGGCTACACCTTC. Its translation: CASSKQSIYNYGYTF.

This clone has only one observation. The chain is built from TRBV4-3 and TRBJ1-1; possible D gene TRBD1, 5 bases. This CDR3 is 14 amino acids long. Trimming took off 1 base at V and 1 base at J, with 7 bases between the two ends. The V gene's germline CDR1 is LGHNA and CDR2 YSLEER. The CDR3 nucleotides are TGCGCCAGCAGCCAAGGAGGGACGAACACTGAAGCTTTCTTT. It translates to CASSQGGTNTEAFF.

The V gene is TRBV6-1, the J gene TRBJ1-5; the D gene is possibly TRBD1 (6 bases). The CDR3 runs to 14 residues. Germline CDR1 and CDR2: MNHNS and SASEGT. CDR3 sequence (DNA): TGTGCTGTCGGGAGCGGGGGCTTCAATCAGCCCCAGCATTTT. Translation gives CAVGSGGFNQPQHF.

This chain links TRBV6-5 with TRBJ1-2; D is unclear. Trimming stripped 1 base from V and 3 bases from J, with 6 bases between. The CDR3 is 13 amino acids. Germline V gene data show CDR1 as MNHEY and CDR2 as SVGAGI. The CDR3: CASSYLRDYGYTF. The CDR3 nucleotides read TGTGCCAGCAGTTACTTACGGGACTATGGCTACACCTTC.

The chain combines TRBV19 with TRBJ1-5; maybe TRBD1 (6 bases). The CDR3 runs to 17 residues. Per germline, CDR1 LNHDA and CDR2 SQIVND (reference sequence). V was pared by 4 bases and J by 0 bases, with 16 bases between. The CDR3 nucleotides are TGTGCCAGTAGTAAGGGGGGATGGCTAAATAGCAATCAGCCCCAGCATTTT. This codes for CASSKGGWLNSNQPQHF.

Only one count was recorded for this clone. The genes are TRBV14 and TRBJ2-5, with D possibly TRBD2 on 5 matching bases. Germline V lookup: CDR1 SGHDN, CDR2 FVKESK. The CDR3 covers 14 residues. V was shortened by 0 bases and J by 3 bases, with 8 bases between the two germline ends. The CDR3 sequence: CASSQDGSEETQYF. The CDR3 DNA follows: TGTGCCAGCAGCCAAGATGGTAGCGAAGAGACCCAGTACTTC.

The chain is built from TRBV9 and TRBJ2-3; D is unclear. CDR3 size: 17 residues. CDR1 is SGDLS, CDR2 YYNGEE, per germline. Deletions cut 3 bases from V and 4 bases from J, with 21 bases between. CDR3 nucleotides: TGTGCCAGCAGCGAGCATCACCTCACCTTGGGGTCAGATACGCAGTATTTT. This sequence encodes CASSEHHLTLGSDTQYF.

The chain recombines TRBV27 with TRBJ1-6; tentatively, D is TRBD1 (5 bases). Trimming took off 4 bases at V and 5 bases at J, with 18 bases between the two ends. CDR3 size: 17 residues. CDR1 MNHEY and CDR2 SMNVEV come from the germline V gene (reference sequence). The CDR3 reads CASSSRALGHDNSPLHF. The DNA for the CDR3 is TGTGCCAGCAGTTCCCGTGCCTTAGGACACGATAATTCACCCCTCCACTTT.

The genes are TRBV29-1 and TRBJ1-1, with 7 bases identical to TRBD1. Germline CDR1 SQVTM, CDR2 ANQGSEA. Losses at the gene ends were 4 bases for V and 11 bases for J; bases not matched to a gene: 4. The CDR3 has 10 residues. The CDR3 bases are TGCAGCGTTGGGGGGACAGACGCTTTCTTT. It codes for CSVGGTDAFF. The variable domain in full, with the rest retrieved from reference TRBV29-1 and TRBJ1-1, is SAVISQKPSRDICQRGTSLTIQCQVDSQVTMMFWYRQQPGQSLTLIATANQGSEATYESGFVIDKFPISRPNLTFSTLTVSNMSPEDSSIYLCSVGGTDAFFGQGTRLTVV.

This clone was detected only once. V and J are TRBV28 and TRBJ2-5; 7 nucleotides line up with TRBD1. Trimming removed 5 bases from V and 2 bases from J; junction bases left unmatched: 2. The CDR3 extends over 13 amino acids. Germline values: CDR1 MDHEN, CDR2 SYDVKM. This chain's CDR3 is CASSLDRQETQYF. DNA for the CDR3: TGTGCCAGCAGTCTGGACAGGCAAGAGACCCAGTACTTC.

This clone was seen only once. This chain links TRBV7-9 with TRBJ1-2; 11 bases fit TRBD1. The germline V gene has CDR1 SEHNR and CDR2 FQNEAQ (reference sequence). V dropped 4 bases and J dropped 8; count of bases not matched to a gene: 12. The CDR3 spans 16 residues. CDR3 amino acids: CASSSTAWDRGGGYTF. CDR3 coding DNA: TGTGCCAGCAGCTCCACTGCCTGGGACAGGGGGGGCGGCTACACCTTC. The variable domain in full, completed from reference TRBV7-9 and TRBJ1-2, reads DTGVSQNPRHKITKRGQNVTFRCDPISEHNRLYWYRQTLGQGPEFLTYFQNEAQLEKSRLLSDRFSAERPKGSFSTLEIQRTEQGDSAMYLCASSSTAWDRGGGYTFGSGTRLTVV.

The CDR3 region has the DNA TGTGCCAGCAGCTTAGGGAGGGGTTACGAGCAGTACTTC. Amino acids: CASSLGRGYEQYF. The chain is built from TRBV7-2 and TRBJ2-7, with D perhaps TRBD2 (6 bases). CDR3 size: 13 residues. V was cut by 1 base and J by 4 bases, with 8 bases left in between. Per germline, CDR1 SGHTA and CDR2 FQGNSA.

The count of this clone is one. The chain couples TRBV19 to TRBJ1-6; D gene uncertain. V lost 4 bases to trimming and J lost 4 bases, with 5 bases between them. CDR1 is LNHDA and CDR2 is SQIVND in the germline V gene (reference sequence). This CDR3 has 13 amino acids. The CDR3 DNA reads TGTGCCAGTAGTACAAAATATAATTCACCCCTCCACTTT. Its translation is CASSTKYNSPLHF.

The J gene is TRBJ2-2, the V gene TRBV5-1, with TRBD2 matching over 9 bases. The length of the CDR3 is 21 residues. Germline CDR1 reads SGHRS; CDR2 reads YFSETQ. Germline trimming cut 4 bases from V and 3 bases from J; bases unmatched to any gene: 22. CDR3 nucleotides: TGCGCCAGCAGCCAGGCGAGGGCTGCGGCTAGCGGGATGGTTTACACCGGGGAGCTGTTTTTT. The encoded protein is CASSQARAAASGMVYTGELFF.

Only one count was recorded for this clone. This sequence joins TRBV5-1 and TRBJ2-3; D tentatively fits TRBD1 or TRBD2 (5 bases each). V was pared by 1 base and J by 1 base, with 13 bases between. CDR3 size: 16 residues. Germline-derived CDR1 and CDR2 are SGHRS and YFSETQ. The CDR3 sequence is CASSLLRGEGTDTQYF. The CDR3 bases are TGCGCCAGCAGCTTGCTACGGGGCGAAGGCACAGATACGCAGTATTTT.

This clone was detected once. J is TRBJ1-5 and V is TRBV19; TRBD1 is a possible D gene (5 bases). This CDR3 is built from 18 residues. Trimming shortened V by 2 bases and J by 0 bases, and 17 bases separated the two germline ends. The germline V gene encodes CDR1 LNHDA and CDR2 SQIVND (reference sequence). The CDR3 DNA reads as TGTGCCAGTAGTATAAATCTGACAGCCACTTCTAGCAATCAGCCCCAGCATTTT. It yields the protein CASSINLTATSSNQPQHF.

The chain joins TRBV13 to TRBJ1-5; D remains ambiguous. V was pared by 5 bases and J by 0 bases, with 2 bases between. Germline V CDR1 and CDR2: PRHDT, FYEKMQ (reference sequence). This CDR3 has 12 residues. Written as DNA, the CDR3 is TGTGCCAGCAGCCTTAGCAATCAGCCCCAGCATTTT. Residues: CASSLSNQPQHF.

The CDR3 region has the DNA TGTGCCAGCAGTCCGACCTTTGGGACTAGCGGGGGAATTTACAATGAGCAGTTCTTC. Its translation: CASSPTFGTSGGIYNEQFF. The rearrangement uses TRBV28 and TRBJ2-1; 14 bases are a match to TRBD2. The V segment lost 5 bases and the J segment 4 bases; nucleotides outside the gene matches: 13. CDR3 length: 19 residues. Germline-derived CDR1 and CDR2 are MDHEN and SYDVKM.

V and J are TRBV4-1 and TRBJ2-3; 13 bases fit TRBD2. The junction had 18 bases not matched to a gene; V was cut back by 4 bases and J by 2 bases. Germline CDR1 is MGHRA and CDR2 is YSYEKL. This CDR3 is built from 21 residues. The CDR3 spells CASSRDRGTSGDLLPTDTQYF. The CDR3 DNA follows: TGCGCCAGCAGCCGCGACAGGGGGACTAGCGGGGACCTCCTTCCCACAGATACGCAGTATTTT.